This is a list of T cell receptor beta chains from one sample in a study of T cell changes during pregnancy in multiple sclerosis. Profiling relied on immunoSEQ multiplex PCR, and the TCRdb table lists in-frame clones only, not all of them. In the table there are under 50,000 clones, roughly 89% of which are singletons. Source: CD4+ T cells from peripheral blood mononuclear cells, taken in the second trimester of pregnancy. The receptors originated from a female donor in good health, enrolled as a control in a pregnancy study. CDR3s include the opening cysteine and the closing phenylalanine or tryptophan. The order of the fields is CDR3 length, J gene, V gene, CDR3 protein.

12 TRBJ1-6 TRBV6-6 CASSRSNSPLHF
12 TRBJ1-2 TRBV7-9 CASSFDTYGYTF
15 TRBJ2-1 TRBV7-2 CASSLDGGDHNEQFF
16 TRBJ2-5 TRBV7-6 CASSLRDPSGGETQYF
13 TRBJ2-7 TRBV6-5 CASSRGTLREQYF
15 TRBJ1-2 TRBV18 CASSPRTGNLQGYTF
16 TRBJ2-6 TRBV7-2 CASSLSSGAGANVLTF
14 TRBJ1-1 TRBV6-1 CASRSGTGRVEAFF
12 TRBJ1-2 TRBV30 CALGLSRGGYTF
14 TRBJ2-7 TRBV6-5 CASSYPGNSYEQYF
13 TRBJ1-1 TRBV30 CAWSYTGNTEAFF
21 TRBJ2-5 TRBV29-1 CSVDRDRGRNRGAHRGETQYF
15 TRBJ2-1 TRBV4-1 CASSLGAGRDNEQFF
14 TRBJ2-2 TRBV19 CASKARSNTGELFF
16 TRBJ2-7 TRBV19 CASSLVLRDRRGEQYF